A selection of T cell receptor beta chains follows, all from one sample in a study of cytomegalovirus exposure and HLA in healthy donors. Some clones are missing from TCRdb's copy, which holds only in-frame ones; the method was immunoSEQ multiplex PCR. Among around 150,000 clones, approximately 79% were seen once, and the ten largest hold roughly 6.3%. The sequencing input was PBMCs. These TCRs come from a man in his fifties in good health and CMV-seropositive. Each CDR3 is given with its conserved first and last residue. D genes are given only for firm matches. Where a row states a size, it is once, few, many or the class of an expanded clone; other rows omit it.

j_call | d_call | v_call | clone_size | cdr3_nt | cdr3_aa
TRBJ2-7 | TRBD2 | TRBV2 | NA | TGTGCCAGCAGGAAAGACGATGGGGGGGTCGGGGACGAGCAGTACTTC | CASRKDDGGVGDEQYF
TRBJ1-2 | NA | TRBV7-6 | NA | TGTGCCAGCAGCTTAGCGCCTGGAGGGAGTATCACTAACTATGGCTACACCTTC | CASSLAPGGSITNYGYTF
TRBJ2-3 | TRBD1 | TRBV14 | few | TGTGCCAGCAGCCAAGGACAGGGGTCAGATACGCAGTATTTT | CASSQGQGSDTQYF
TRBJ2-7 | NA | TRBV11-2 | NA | TGTGCCAGCAGCTTTCAAAGAGCCGCAGGCGAGCAGTACTTC | CASSFQRAAGEQYF
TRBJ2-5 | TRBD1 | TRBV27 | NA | TGTGCCAGCAGTCGCGGACAGGGACAAGAGACCCAGTACTTC | CASSRGQGQETQYF
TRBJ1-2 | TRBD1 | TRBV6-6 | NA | TGTGCCAGCAGTCCGGACAGGGGGAGGCATGGCTACACCTTC | CASSPDRGRHGYTF
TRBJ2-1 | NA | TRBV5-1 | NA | TGCGCCAGCAGCTTGGTTAGCGGTTCCTACAATGAGCAGTTCTTC | CASSLVSGSYNEQFF
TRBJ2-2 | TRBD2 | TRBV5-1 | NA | TGCGCCAGCAAAGGGACTAGCGGCACCCGGGAGCTGTTTTTT | CASKGTSGTRELFF
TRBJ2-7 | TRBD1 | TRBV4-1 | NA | TGCGCCAGCAGCCAAGATTGGGACAGCTCCTACGAGCAGTACTTC | CASSQDWDSSYEQYF
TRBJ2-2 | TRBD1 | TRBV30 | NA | TGTGCCTGGGCTACAGGGGATACCGGGGAGCTGTTTTTT | CAWATGDTGELFF
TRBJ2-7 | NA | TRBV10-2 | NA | TGCGCCAGCAGTGAGTCGGGGGCGACCCCTTCCTACGAGCAGTACTTC | CASSESGATPSYEQYF
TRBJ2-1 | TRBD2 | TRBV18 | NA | TGTGCCAGCTCACCACTCGGCGGGAGCACCTACAATGAGCAGTTCTTC | CASSPLGGSTYNEQFF
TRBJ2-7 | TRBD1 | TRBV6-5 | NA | TGTGCCAGCAGTAGGGGGACAGGGAGCTCCTACGAGCAGTACTTC | CASSRGTGSSYEQYF
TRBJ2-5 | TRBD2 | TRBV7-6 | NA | TGTGCCAGCAGCTTAGCCGGGAGGGCCGGAGAGACCCAGTACTTC | CASSLAGRAGETQYF
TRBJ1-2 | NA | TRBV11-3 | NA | TGTGCCAGCATCTTGGGCCTGACCGGTAACTATGGCTACACCTTC | CASILGLTGNYGYTF
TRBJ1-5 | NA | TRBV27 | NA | TGTGCCAGCAGTACCCGGAGAGACGGTCAGCCCCAGCATTTT | CASSTRRDGQPQHF
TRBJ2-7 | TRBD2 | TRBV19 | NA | TGTGCCAGTCGGGCGGGAGGCATGGCCTACGAGCAGTACTTC | CASRAGGMAYEQYF
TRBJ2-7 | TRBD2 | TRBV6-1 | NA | TGTGCCAGCAGTGGGACTAGCGGAAGCTCCTACGAGCAGTACTTC | CASSGTSGSSYEQYF
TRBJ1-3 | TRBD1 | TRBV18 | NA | TGTGCCAGCTCACCACTGGGACAGGGCTTTGGAAACACCATATATTTT | CASSPLGQGFGNTIYF
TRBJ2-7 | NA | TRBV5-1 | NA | TGCGCCAGCAGCTTCGGGACTCCCCTCAGCGAGCAGTACTTC | CASSFGTPLSEQYF
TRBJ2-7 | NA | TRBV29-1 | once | TGCAGCGTTGCAGTCAATTCCGACTACGAGCAGTACTTC | CSVAVNSDYEQYF
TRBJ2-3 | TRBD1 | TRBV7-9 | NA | TGTGCCAGCAGCTTAGTAGAGACAGGGATTGGAGATACGCAGTATTTT | CASSLVETGIGDTQYF
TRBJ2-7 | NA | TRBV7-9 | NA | TGTGCCAGCAGCTTAGCGCAGGGCTATTCCTACGAGCAGTACTTC | CASSLAQGYSYEQYF
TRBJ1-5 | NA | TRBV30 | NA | TGTGCCTGGAGTCAGTCGGGGGGTTCCCTGGATCAGCCCCAGCATTTT | CAWSQSGGSLDQPQHF
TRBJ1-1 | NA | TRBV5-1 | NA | TGCGCCAGCAGCTCCGGGTCTGGGAACACTGAAGCTTTCTTT | CASSSGSGNTEAFF
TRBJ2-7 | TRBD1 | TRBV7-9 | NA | TGTGCCAGCAGCCCCCGGGACAGCCTCTACGAGCAGTACTTC | CASSPRDSLYEQYF